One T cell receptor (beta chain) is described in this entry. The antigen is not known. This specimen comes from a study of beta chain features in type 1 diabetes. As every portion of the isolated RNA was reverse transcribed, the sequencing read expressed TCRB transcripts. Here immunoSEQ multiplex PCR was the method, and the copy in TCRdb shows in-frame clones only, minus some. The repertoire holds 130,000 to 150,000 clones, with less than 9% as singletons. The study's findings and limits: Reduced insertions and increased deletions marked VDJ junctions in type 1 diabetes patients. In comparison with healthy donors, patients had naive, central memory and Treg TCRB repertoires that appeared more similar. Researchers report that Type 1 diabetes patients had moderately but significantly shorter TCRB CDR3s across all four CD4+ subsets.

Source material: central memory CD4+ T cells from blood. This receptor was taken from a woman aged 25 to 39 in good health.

The CDR3: CASSINRFGGGYTF. In DNA form, the CDR3 reads TGTGCCAGTAGTATTAATCGGTTCGGCGGAGGCTACACCTTC. V usage is TRBV19 and J usage is TRBJ1-2; D unresolved. V lost 3 bases and J lost 8, with 16 bases in between. This CDR3 has 14 amino acids. The germline CDR1 and CDR2 sequences are LNHDA and SQIVND (reference sequence).